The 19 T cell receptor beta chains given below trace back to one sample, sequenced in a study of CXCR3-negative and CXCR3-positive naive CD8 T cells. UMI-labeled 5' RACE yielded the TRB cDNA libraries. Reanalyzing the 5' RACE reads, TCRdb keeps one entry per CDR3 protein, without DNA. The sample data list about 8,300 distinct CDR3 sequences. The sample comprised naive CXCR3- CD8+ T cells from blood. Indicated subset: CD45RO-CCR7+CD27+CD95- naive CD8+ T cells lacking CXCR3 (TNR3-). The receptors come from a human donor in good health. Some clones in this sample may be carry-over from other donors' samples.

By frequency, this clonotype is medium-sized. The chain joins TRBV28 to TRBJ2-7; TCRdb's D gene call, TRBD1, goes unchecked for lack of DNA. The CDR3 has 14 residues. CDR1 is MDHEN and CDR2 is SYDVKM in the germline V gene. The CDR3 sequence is CASKQEGAPYEQYF.

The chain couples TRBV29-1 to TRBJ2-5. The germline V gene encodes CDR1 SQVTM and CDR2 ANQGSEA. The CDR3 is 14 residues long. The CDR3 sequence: CSVEGTEKVETQYF. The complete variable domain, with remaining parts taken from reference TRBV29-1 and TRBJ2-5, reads SAVISQKPSRDICQRGTSLTIQCQVDSQVTMMFWYRQQPGQSLTLIATANQGSEATYESGFVIDKFPISRPNLTFSTLTVSNMSPEDSSIYLCSVEGTEKVETQYFGPGTRLLVL.

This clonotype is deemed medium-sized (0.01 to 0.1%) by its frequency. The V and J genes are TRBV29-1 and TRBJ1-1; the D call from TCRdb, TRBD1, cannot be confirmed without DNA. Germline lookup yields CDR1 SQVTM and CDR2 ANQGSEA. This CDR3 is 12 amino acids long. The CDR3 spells CSVPDSVGEAFF.

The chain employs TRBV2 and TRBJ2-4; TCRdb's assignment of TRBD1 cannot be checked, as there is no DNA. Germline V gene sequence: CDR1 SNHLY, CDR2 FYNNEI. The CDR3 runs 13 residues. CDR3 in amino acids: CASIPMGENIQYF.

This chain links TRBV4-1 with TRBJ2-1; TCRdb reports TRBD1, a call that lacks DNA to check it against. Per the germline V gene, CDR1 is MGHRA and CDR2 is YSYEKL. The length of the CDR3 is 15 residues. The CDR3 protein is CASSPAGQGVNEQFF.

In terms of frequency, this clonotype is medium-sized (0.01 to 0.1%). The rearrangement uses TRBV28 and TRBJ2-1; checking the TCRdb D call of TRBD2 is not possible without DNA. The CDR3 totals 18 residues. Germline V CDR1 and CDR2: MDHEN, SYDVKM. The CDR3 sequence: CASSLAHFRESSYNEQFF.

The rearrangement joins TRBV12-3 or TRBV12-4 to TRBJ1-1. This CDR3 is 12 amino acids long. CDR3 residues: CASSFMNTEAFF.

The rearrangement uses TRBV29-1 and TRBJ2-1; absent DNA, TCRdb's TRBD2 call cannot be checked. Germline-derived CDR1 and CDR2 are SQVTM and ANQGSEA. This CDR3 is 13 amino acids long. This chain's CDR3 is CSVRSSGSYEQFF.

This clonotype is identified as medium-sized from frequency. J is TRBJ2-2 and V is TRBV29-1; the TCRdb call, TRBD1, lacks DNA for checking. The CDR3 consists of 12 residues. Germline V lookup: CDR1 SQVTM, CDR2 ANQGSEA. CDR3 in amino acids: CSVEPGTGELFF.

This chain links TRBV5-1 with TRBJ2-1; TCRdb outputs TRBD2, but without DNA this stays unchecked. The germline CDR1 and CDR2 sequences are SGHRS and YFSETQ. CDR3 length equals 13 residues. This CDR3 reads CASSLWGGNEQFF.

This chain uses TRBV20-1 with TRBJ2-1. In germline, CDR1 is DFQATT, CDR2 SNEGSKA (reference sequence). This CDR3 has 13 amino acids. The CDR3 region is CSATRGTYNEQFF.

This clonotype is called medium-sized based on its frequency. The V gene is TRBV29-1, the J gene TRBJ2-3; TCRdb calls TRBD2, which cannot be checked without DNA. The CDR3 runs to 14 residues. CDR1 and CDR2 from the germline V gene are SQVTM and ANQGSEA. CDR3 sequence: CSGEGLAGTDTQYF.

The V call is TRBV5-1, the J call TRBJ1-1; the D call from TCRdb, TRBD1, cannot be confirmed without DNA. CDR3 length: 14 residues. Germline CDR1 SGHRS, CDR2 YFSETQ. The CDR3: CASSLALGATEAFF. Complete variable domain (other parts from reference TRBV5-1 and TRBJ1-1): KAGVTQTPRYLIKTRGQQVTLSCSPISGHRSVSWYQQTPGQGLQFLFEYFSETQRNKGNFPGRFSGRQFSNSRSEMNVSTLELGDSALYLCASSLALGATEAFFGQGTRLTVV.

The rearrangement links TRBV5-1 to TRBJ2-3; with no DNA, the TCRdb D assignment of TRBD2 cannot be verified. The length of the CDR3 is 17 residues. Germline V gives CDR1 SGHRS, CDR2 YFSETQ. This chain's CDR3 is CASSSPGLAGYTDTQYF.

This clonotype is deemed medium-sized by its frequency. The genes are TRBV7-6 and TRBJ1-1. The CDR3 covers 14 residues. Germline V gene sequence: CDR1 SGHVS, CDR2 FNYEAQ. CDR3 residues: CASTPSGDYTEAFF.

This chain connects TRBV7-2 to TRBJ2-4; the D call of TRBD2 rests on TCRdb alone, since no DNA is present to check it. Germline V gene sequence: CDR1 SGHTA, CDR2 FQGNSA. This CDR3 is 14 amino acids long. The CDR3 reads CASSLGRAKNIQYF.

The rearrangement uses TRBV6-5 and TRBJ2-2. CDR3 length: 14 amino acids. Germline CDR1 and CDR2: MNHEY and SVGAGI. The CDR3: CASSYSGPAGELFF.

The CDR3 region is CASSLVYEQYF. This chain uses TRBV28 with TRBJ2-7. CDR1 and CDR2 from the germline V gene are MDHEN and SYDVKM. The CDR3 runs to 11 residues.

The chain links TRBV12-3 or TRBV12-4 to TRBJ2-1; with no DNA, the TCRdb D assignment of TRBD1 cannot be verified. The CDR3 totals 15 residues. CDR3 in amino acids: CASSPHVGPSNEQFF.